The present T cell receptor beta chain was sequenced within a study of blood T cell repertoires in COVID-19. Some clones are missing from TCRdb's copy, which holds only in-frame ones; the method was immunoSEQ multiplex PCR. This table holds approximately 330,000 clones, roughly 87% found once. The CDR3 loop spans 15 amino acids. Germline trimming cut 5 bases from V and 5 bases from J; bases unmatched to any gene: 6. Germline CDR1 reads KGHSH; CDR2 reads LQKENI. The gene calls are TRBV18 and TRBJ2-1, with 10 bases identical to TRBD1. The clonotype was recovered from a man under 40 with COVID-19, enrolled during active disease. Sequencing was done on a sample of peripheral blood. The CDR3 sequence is CASSASGTGDNEQFF. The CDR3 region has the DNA TGTGCCAGCTCAGCTTCCGGGACAGGGGACAATGAGCAGTTCTTC.